This entry lists 26 T cell receptor beta chains sequenced from one sample in a study of blood T cell repertoires in COVID-19. Assay used: immunoSEQ multiplex PCR; TCRdb lists only in-frame clones, some missing. The sample shows under 55,000 clones, about 78% of them seen only once. The sample was PBMCs or T cells enriched from blood (not recorded which). These receptors came from a woman aged 45 to 65 with acute COVID-19.

The rearrangement joins TRBV5-1 to TRBJ1-4; 7 bases map to TRBD1. V was clipped by 4 bases and J by 5 bases; unmatched bases: 5. CDR3 length: 14 residues. Germline-derived CDR1 and CDR2 are SGHRS and YFSETQ. CDR3 in amino acids: CASSLQGPNEKLFF. The CDR3 DNA reads TGCGCCAGCAGCCTACAGGGGCCGAATGAAAAACTGTTTTTT.

The genes are TRBV5-1 and TRBJ1-1; TRBD1 aligns across 8 bases. The CDR3 totals 15 residues. Germline loops: CDR1 SGHRS, CDR2 YFSETQ. V lost 5 bases and J lost 2; bases outside the gene matches: 8. The CDR3 region is CASRAEQGVNTEAFF. The CDR3 DNA is TGCGCCAGCAGGGCCGAACAGGGGGTTAACACTGAAGCTTTCTTT.

The V gene is TRBV4-2, the J gene TRBJ2-5, with D maybe TRBD1 (6 bases). The ends were cut back, 4 bases at V and 2 bases at J, with 8 bases in the middle. CDR1 is LGHNA, CDR2 YNFKEQ, per germline. This CDR3 has 13 amino acids. The CDR3 region has the DNA TGTGCCAGCAGCCCAAGGGGGCAAGAGACCCAGTACTTC. Protein product: CASSPRGQETQYF.

This chain's CDR3 is CASSPTQGAPNEQFF. The CDR3 DNA is TGTGCCAGCAGCCCAACTCAGGGGGCGCCAAATGAGCAGTTCTTC. The chain couples TRBV3-1 (or the pseudogene TRBV3-2) to TRBJ2-1; 8 positions agree with TRBD1. V gave up 4 bases and J gave up 7 bases; unmatched junction bases: 9. The V gene's germline CDR1 is LGHDT and CDR2 YNNKEL (reference sequence). The CDR3 consists of 15 residues.

The chain employs TRBV29-1 and TRBJ2-7; 9 bases are shared with TRBD2. This CDR3 is built from 13 residues. V lost 8 bases, J lost 6 bases, and 11 bases stayed unmatched. Germline V gives CDR1 SQVTM, CDR2 ANQGSEA. The CDR3 is CSFLAGSSAEQYF. DNA for the CDR3: TGCAGCTTCCTAGCGGGGAGCTCGGCCGAGCAGTACTTC.

The genes are TRBV3-1 (or the pseudogene TRBV3-2) and TRBJ2-3; weak D call: TRBD2 (6 bases). CDR1 is LGHDT and CDR2 is YNNKEL in the germline V gene (reference sequence). The V end lost 4 bases, the J end lost 3 bases, and 11 bases lay between the germline ends. CDR3 length: 14 amino acids. The CDR3 DNA follows: TGTGCCAGCAGCCGGGGACTGAGGACAGATACGCAGTATTTT. Residues: CASSRGLRTDTQYF.

The chain uses TRBV5-1 and TRBJ1-1, with D unclear. The germline CDR1 and CDR2 sequences are SGHRS and YFSETQ. V dropped 1 base and J dropped 6 bases, with 13 bases sitting between them. This CDR3 spans 14 amino acids. CDR3: CASSLNELSPEAFF. CDR3 DNA sequence: TGCGCCAGCAGCTTGAATGAGCTGTCCCCTGAAGCTTTCTTT.

This clone appeared a few times. The rearrangement joins TRBV19 to TRBJ2-1; 14 bases map to TRBD2. The trim removed 5 bases at V and 7 bases at J, leaving 4 bases unmatched. Germline assignment: CDR1 LNHDA and CDR2 SQIVND (reference sequence). The CDR3 is 15 amino acids. For the CDR3, the DNA is TGTGCCAGTAGTTCGGGACTAGCGGGGGAAAATGAGCAGTTCTTC. Its translation: CASSSGLAGENEQFF. Supplemented by reference TRBV19 and TRBJ2-1, the full variable domain reads DGGITQSPKYLFRKEGQNVTLSCEQNLNHDAMYWYRQDPGQGLRLIYYSQIVNDFQKGDIAEGYSVSREKKESFPLTVTSAQKNPTAFYLCASSSGLAGENEQFFGPGTRLTVL.

The V gene is TRBV10-3, the J gene TRBJ2-3; 10 nucleotides align to TRBD2. Trimming removed 7 bases from V and 4 bases from J; junction bases left unmatched: 8. The CDR3 is made up of 15 amino acids. CDR1 ENHRY and CDR2 SYGVKD come from the germline V gene. The CDR3 here is CAITPASGGSDTQYF. CDR3 DNA sequence: TGTGCCATCACCCCTGCTAGCGGGGGATCAGATACGCAGTATTTT.

V and J are TRBV10-3 and TRBJ2-1; 10 bases are shared with TRBD2. Germline V gene sequence: CDR1 ENHRY, CDR2 SYGVKD. V shed 3 bases, J shed 4 bases, and the junction held 6 bases outside the gene matches. CDR3 size: 16 residues. The CDR3 nucleotides read TGTGCCATCAGTGAAAGGCTAGCGGGGGAATACAATGAGCAGTTCTTC. Translating gives CAISERLAGEYNEQFF.

In this sample, this clone turned up a few times. This chain connects TRBV5-1 to TRBJ1-2; no definite D call. The CDR3 has 13 amino acids. Looked up from germline, CDR1 is SGHRS and CDR2 is YFSETQ. The V end was cut by 4 bases, the J end by 0 bases, with 7 bases between. CDR3: CASSQDPNYGYTF. Written as DNA, the CDR3 is TGCGCCAGCAGCCAGGATCCTAACTATGGCTACACCTTC. The full variable domain, in which reference TRBV5-1 and TRBJ1-2 provide the parts outside the CDR3, is KAGVTQTPRYLIKTRGQQVTLSCSPISGHRSVSWYQQTPGQGLQFLFEYFSETQRNKGNFPGRFSGRQFSNSRSEMNVSTLELGDSALYLCASSQDPNYGYTFGSGTRLTVV.

This chain uses TRBV2 with TRBJ1-3; D gene ambiguous. The CDR3 consists of 17 residues. V lost 4 bases and J lost 4, with 20 bases in between. Germline V lookup: CDR1 SNHLY, CDR2 FYNNEI. CDR3 residues: CASSVPTPSVLGNTIYF. DNA for the CDR3: TGTGCCAGCAGTGTCCCGACACCCTCCGTGTTAGGAAACACCATATATTTT.

This clone is medium-sized within its sample. This sequence joins TRBV7-9 and TRBJ1-4, with D perhaps matching TRBD1 (6 bases). Germline CDR1 reads SEHNR; CDR2 reads FQNEAQ (reference sequence). Trimming took 5 bases from V and 0 from J, leaving 10 bases between them. This CDR3 spans 15 amino acids. The chain's CDR3 is CASSRQAATNEKLFF. CDR3 sequence (DNA): TGTGCCAGCAGCCGACAGGCCGCAACTAATGAAAAACTGTTTTTT.

The V gene is TRBV30, the J gene TRBJ1-4; D is perhaps TRBD1 (5 bases). The CDR3 totals 13 residues. Germline CDR1 and CDR2: GTSNPN and SVGIG (reference sequence). V lost 2 bases to trimming and J lost 5 bases, with 9 bases between them. The CDR3 region has the DNA TGTGCCTGGAGTACTGGGGGGAATGAAAAACTGTTTTTT. It encodes CAWSTGGNEKLFF. Variable domain in full (rest from reference TRBV30 and TRBJ1-4): SQTIHQWPATLVQPVGSPLSLECTVEGTSNPNLYWYRQAAGRGLQLLFYSVGIGQISSEVPQNLSASRPQDRQFILSSKKLLLSDSGFYLCAWSTGGNEKLFFGSGTQLSVL.

The CDR3 DNA reads TGTGCCAGCAGCTCGGCTACAGGGTTGGAGGCCGGGGAGCTGTTTTTT. Residues: CASSSATGLEAGELFF. The chain carries TRBV7-9 and TRBJ2-2, with D perhaps TRBD1 (6 bases). The CDR3 is 16 residues long. CDR1 is SEHNR, CDR2 FQNEAQ, per germline (reference sequence). The V and J ends lost 4 bases and 6 bases respectively, with 18 bases between them.

V usage is TRBV19 and J usage is TRBJ1-2; D uncertain. V gave up 2 bases and J gave up 7 bases, with 11 bases separating them. The CDR3 is 13 residues long. CDR1 is LNHDA and CDR2 is SQIVND in the germline V gene (reference sequence). The CDR3 loop is CASSIRQVGGYTF. CDR3 in DNA: TGTGCCAGTAGTATAAGACAAGTCGGTGGCTACACCTTC.

The chain recombines TRBV9 with TRBJ2-1; possible D gene TRBD1, 6 bases. V was shortened by 0 bases and J by 2 bases, with 12 bases between the two germline ends. The CDR3 is 16 amino acids. The germline CDR1 and CDR2 sequences are SGDLS and YYNGEE. Written as DNA, the CDR3 is TGTGCCAGCAGCGTAGAGGCAGGGGCTGCCTACAATGAGCAGTTCTTC. It yields the protein CASSVEAGAAYNEQFF.

This chain connects TRBV6-1 to TRBJ2-7; the match to TRBD2 covers 9 bases. The CDR3 has 16 residues. V lost 4 bases and J lost 0; bases outside the gene matches: 7. Germline V gene data show CDR1 as MNHNS and CDR2 as SASEGT. CDR3: CASSASSGVGSYEQYF. Written as DNA, the CDR3 is TGTGCCAGCAGTGCCTCTAGCGGGGTCGGCTCCTACGAGCAGTACTTC.

The rearrangement uses TRBV28 and TRBJ2-5; 8 bases align to TRBD1. The CDR3 totals 14 residues. Looked up from germline, CDR1 is MDHEN and CDR2 is SYDVKM. The V segment lost 6 bases and the J segment 3 bases; nucleotides outside the gene matches: 6. This CDR3 reads CASRIPTGEETQYF. Written as DNA, the CDR3 is TGTGCCAGCAGAATCCCGACAGGGGAAGAGACCCAGTACTTC.

The chain links TRBV28 to TRBJ2-5, with 8 positions matching TRBD1. The J call is doubtful: the DNA matches TRBJ2-7 better. The CDR3 is 14 residues long. From germline, CDR1 is MDHEN and CDR2 SYDVKM. CDR3 DNA: TGTGCCAGCAGGGACAGGGTGGACCCCTACGAGCAGTACTTC. It yields the protein CASRDRVDPYEQYF.

Points on this clone: This is likely a read error, given that the CDR3 carries no conserved phenylalanine or tryptophan at its end. The DNA is omitted, as the CDR3 cannot be located on it reliably, and the CDR3 follows TCRdb's listing. The chain couples TRBV18 to TRBJ1-2; no check of the table's D call, TRBD1, against the DNA was made. Germline-derived CDR1 and CDR2 are KGHSH and LQKENI. The CDR3 contains 9 residues when both ends are counted. The CDR3 loop reads CASSPGTAL.

The CDR3 DNA sequence: TGTGCCAGTAGTATAGAGCTACAGAGTATGGGAAACACCATATATTTT. The encoded protein is CASSIELQSMGNTIYF. The genes are TRBV19 and TRBJ1-3; D ambiguous. From germline, CDR1 is LNHDA and CDR2 SQIVND (reference sequence). The CDR3 length is 16 residues. V was clipped by 0 bases and J by 4 bases, with 13 bases between them.

This clone has only one observation. The V and J genes are TRBV27 and TRBJ2-1, with D unresolved. Trimming removed 5 bases at V and 0 bases at J, with 14 bases between. Germline V gene lookup returns CDR1 MNHEY and CDR2 SMNVEV (reference sequence). This CDR3 is 16 amino acids long. CDR3 DNA: TGTGCCAGCAGTCAGTCCGGCAGGATCTCCTACAATGAGCAGTTCTTC. Protein: CASSQSGRISYNEQFF.

The gene calls are TRBV2 and TRBJ1-1, with D possibly matching TRBD1 (5 bases). Germline-derived CDR1 and CDR2 are SNHLY and FYNNEI. Trimming stripped 6 bases from V and 1 base from J, with 21 bases between. The CDR3 has 17 amino acids. CDR3 amino acids: CASRSGAGRLTNTEAFF. The CDR3 region has the DNA TGTGCCAGCAGGAGCGGGGCGGGTAGGTTAACGAACACTGAAGCTTTCTTT.

The chain combines TRBV6-5 with TRBJ2-1, with TRBD1 matching over 10 bases. Germline-derived CDR1 and CDR2 are MNHEY and SVGAGI. After removal of 7 bases from V and 3 bases from J, the junction contained 6 bases not matched to a gene. The CDR3 runs to 15 residues. CDR3 protein: CASKIGTGVYNEQFF. CDR3 nucleotides: TGTGCCAGCAAGATAGGGACAGGGGTCTACAATGAGCAGTTCTTC.

The chain combines TRBV11-3 with TRBJ2-1; 16 bases map to TRBD2. V lost 5 bases, J lost 7 bases, and 5 bases stayed unmatched. The CDR3 length is 16 residues. The germline V gene encodes CDR1 SGHNT and CDR2 YENEEA. In DNA, the CDR3 is TGTGCCAGCAGCGTCGGGACTAGCGGGGGGGGAAATGAGCAGTTCTTC. Encoded protein: CASSVGTSGGGNEQFF.